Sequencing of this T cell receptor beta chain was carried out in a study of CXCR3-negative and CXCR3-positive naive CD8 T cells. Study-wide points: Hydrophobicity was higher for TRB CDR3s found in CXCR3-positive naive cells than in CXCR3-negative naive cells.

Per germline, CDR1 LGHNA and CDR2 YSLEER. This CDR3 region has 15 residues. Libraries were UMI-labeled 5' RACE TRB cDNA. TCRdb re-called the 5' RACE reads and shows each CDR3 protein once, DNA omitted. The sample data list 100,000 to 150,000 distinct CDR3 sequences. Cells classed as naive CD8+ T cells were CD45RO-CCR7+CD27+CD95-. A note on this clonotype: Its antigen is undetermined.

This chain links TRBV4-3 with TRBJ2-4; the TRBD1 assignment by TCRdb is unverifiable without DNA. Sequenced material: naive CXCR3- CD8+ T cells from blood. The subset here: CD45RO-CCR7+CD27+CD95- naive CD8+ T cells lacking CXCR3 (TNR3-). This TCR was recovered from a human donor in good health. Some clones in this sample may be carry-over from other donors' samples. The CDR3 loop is CASSQESGDRGIQYF.